Given below is one T cell receptor beta chain in context. Antigen unknown. The data derive from a study of T cell repertoires in cytomegalovirus infection. Study findings and constraints: Ex vivo responses were dominated by HLA-C-restricted CMV-specific TCR beta clonotypes.

Each CDR3 protein is one row after TCRdb ran MiXCR on the reads. The repertoire has 250,000 to 300,000 distinct CDR3 sequences, 9.1% of them found once; the top ten carry around 16%. Specimen: PBMCs. This TCR was sampled from a human donor in good health (CMV status not recorded). Some clones in this sample may be carry-over from other donors' samples.

This chain's CDR3 is CASSRSAATEAFF. Here the CDR3 DNA reads TGTGCCAGCAGTCGATCAGCCGCTACTGAAGCTTTCTTT. The genes are TRBV12-3 or TRBV12-4 and TRBJ1-1; D is uncertain. The CDR3 is 13 residues long. Trimming removed 5 bases at V and 5 bases at J, with 12 bases between.